This is a list of T cell receptor beta chains from one sample in a study of T cell responses to AZD1222 COVID-19 vaccine. Repertoires were generated with immunoSEQ multiplex PCR, while TCRdb's copy carries only in-frame clones and drops some. The table shows 90,000 to 150,000 clones, with around 90% occurring only once. The sample was peripheral blood, taken 28 days after the second AZD1222 dose. Receptors originate from an adult who received the AZD1222 COVID-19 vaccine. Each CDR3 is given with its conserved first and last residue. D genes are given only for firm matches. Rows give clone size only sometimes, using once, few, many, or a class for an expanded clone.

j_gene,d_gene,v_gene,abundance,CDR3nt,CDR3aa
TRBJ2-3,.,TRBV19,.,TGTGCCAGTAGTGGGGACGGAGAATTCACAGATACGCAGTATTTT,CASSGDGEFTDTQYF
TRBJ2-1,TRBD1,TRBV3-1/TRBV3-2,few,TGTGCCAGCAGGACAGGGGGCGTCCACAATGAGCAGTTCTTC,CASRTGGVHNEQFF
TRBJ2-4,.,TRBV4-1,.,TGCGCCAGCAGCCAAGACGGCGTATCCCCGTTAGGCAAAAACATTCAGTACTTC,CASSQDGVSPLGKNIQYF
TRBJ1-4,.,TRBV9,.,TGTGCCAGCAGCGTAGCTACGGGGTCATACGAAAAACTGTTTTTT,CASSVATGSYEKLFF
TRBJ2-4,.,TRBV19,.,TGTGCCAGTAGTATAGATTGGGGGCGGGGAGCCAAAAACATTCAGTACTTC,CASSIDWGRGAKNIQYF
TRBJ2-1,.,TRBV15,.,TGTGCCACCAGCAGAGTTCGGGACACCCCTGGTTACAATGAGCAGTTCTTC,CATSRVRDTPGYNEQFF
TRBJ1-2,TRBD1,TRBV11-2,few,TGTGCCAGCAGCCTCCGACAGGGGGCGACTCGACGCTACACCTTC,CASSLRQGATRRYTF
TRBJ2-1,TRBD2,TRBV10-3,once,TGTGCCATCAGCCAGATCGGGGGGGAGTACAATGAGCAGTTCTTC,CAISQIGGEYNEQFF
TRBJ2-2,.,TRBV7-3,.,TGTGCCAGCAGCTCGACAGGAGCCCGGGGGGAGCTGTTTTTT,CASSSTGARGELFF
TRBJ1-3,.,TRBV5-1,.,TGCGCCAGCAGCTTGGGTCCCAGCTCTGGAAACACCATATATTTT,CASSLGPSSGNTIYF
TRBJ1-3,.,TRBV4-2,.,TGTGCCAGCAGCCAAGATATTGCGGGGGGCGCGTATGGAAACACCATATATTTT,CASSQDIAGGAYGNTIYF
TRBJ1-3,.,TRBV28,.,TGTGCCAGCAGTGGAACCACGACCATATATTTT,CASSGTTTIYF
TRBJ2-7,.,TRBV14,.,TGTGCCAGCAGCCTTCGTACCGGGACCATTTCCTCCTACGAGCAGTACTTC,CASSLRTGTISSYEQYF
TRBJ2-5,.,TRBV11-3,.,TGTGCCAGCAGCCCCGGGGACGGCACAAAAGAGACCCAGTACTTC,CASSPGDGTKETQYF
TRBJ1-3,TRBD1,TRBV7-9,.,TGTGCCAGCAGCTCTACCAGGACAGGGGGAACCCTTTCCGGAAACACCATATATTTT,CASSSTRTGGTLSGNTIYF
TRBJ2-1,.,TRBV6-5,.,TGTGCCAGCAGTTACTCGGGCAATGAGCAGTTCTTC,CASSYSGNEQFF
TRBJ1-5,TRBD1,TRBV18,.,TGTGCCAGCTCACCAGCCTCAGGGGGTCAGCCCCAGCATTTT,CASSPASGGQPQHF
TRBJ1-4,TRBD1,TRBV29-1,.,TGCAGCGTTGAAGGACAGGGGGGGATTGAAAAACTGTTTTTT,CSVEGQGGIEKLFF
TRBJ2-7,TRBD1,TRBV4-2,.,TGTGCCAGCAGCCTAAGGGACAGGGACCGGTCCTACGAGCAGTACTTC,CASSLRDRDRSYEQYF
TRBJ2-3,TRBD2,TRBV19,.,TGTGCCAGTAGTCAGGGACTACGGGATACGCAGTATTTT,CASSQGLRDTQYF
TRBJ1-6,.,TRBV9,once,TGTGCCAGCAGCGGGGGACTGTATAATTCACCCCTCCACTTT,CASSGGLYNSPLHF
TRBJ1-1,TRBD1,TRBV5-4,.,TGTGCCAGCAGCCGACCGGGACAGGGGGATATGGAAGCTTTCTTT,CASSRPGQGDMEAFF
TRBJ1-2,.,TRBV11-2,once,TGTGCCAGCAGCTTAGATTTAAGTAACTATGGCTACACCTTC,CASSLDLSNYGYTF
TRBJ1-6,.,TRBV2,.,TGTGCCAGCAGTACCTTTGGACGGGCTGATAATTCACCCCTCCACTTT,CASSTFGRADNSPLHF
TRBJ2-1,.,TRBV7-3,.,TGTGCCAGCAGCCCATGGACTACCTCCTACAATGAGCAGTTCTTC,CASSPWTTSYNEQFF
TRBJ1-1,TRBD1,TRBV28,.,TGTGCCAGCAGTCGGGACAGGATAACTGAAGCTTTCTTT,CASSRDRITEAFF
TRBJ2-3,TRBD2,TRBV13,.,TGTGCCAGCAGCTTAAAGCGGGGGGCAAGCACAGATACGCAGTATTTT,CASSLKRGASTDTQYF
TRBJ1-5,.,TRBV6-1,few,TGTGCCAGCAGTGAATTTGATTGGGCGGCTTTTCAGCCCCAGCATTTT,CASSEFDWAAFQPQHF
TRBJ1-1,.,TRBV2,.,TGTGCCAGCATTAAACAGGCGAACACTGAAGCTTTCTTT,CASIKQANTEAFF
TRBJ1-2,.,TRBV3-1/TRBV3-2,.,TGTGCCAGCAGCCCCCTAGGGAACTATGGCTACACCTTC,CASSPLGNYGYTF
TRBJ2-3,.,TRBV10-3,.,TGTGCCATCAGTGGGACGGCCTTAAACACAGATACGCAGTATTTT,CAISGTALNTDTQYF
TRBJ1-2,TRBD1,TRBV18,.,TGTGCCAGCTCTTCCCCCCAGGGGGCCCTTGGGACGGATGGCTACACCTTC,CASSSPQGALGTDGYTF
TRBJ1-1,.,TRBV13,.,TGTGCCAGCAGCCCCCGAAAGAACACTGAAGCTTTCTTT,CASSPRKNTEAFF
TRBJ2-7,.,TRBV21-1,once,TGTGCCAGCAGCAACTCGGGGACTAGCGGTTACTACGAGCAGTACTTC,CASSNSGTSGYYEQYF
TRBJ2-4,.,TRBV28,.,TGTGCCAGCAGAAGCGTGGGCAAAAACATTCAGTACTTC,CASRSVGKNIQYF
TRBJ1-2,TRBD1,TRBV19,.,TGTGCCAGTAGTTACGACAGGGGGAACTATGGCTACACCTTC,CASSYDRGNYGYTF
TRBJ2-6,.,TRBV21-1,.,TGTGCCAGCATCGACAGGACGGCACGACAGGGGGCCCATTCTGGGGCCAACGTCCTGACTTTC,CASIDRTARQGAHSGANVLTF
TRBJ1-2,.,TRBV30,.,TGTGCCTGGGGACTCGGGGTGAATGGCTACACCTTC,CAWGLGVNGYTF
TRBJ2-7,TRBD2,TRBV5-5,.,TGTGCCAGCAGCTTGGTAGCGGGGGGCTCCTACGAGCAGTACTTC,CASSLVAGGSYEQYF
TRBJ2-1,TRBD1,TRBV7-3,.,TGTGCCAGCAGCTTAAGGCAACAGGGGGCCGGTGAGCAGTTCTTC,CASSLRQQGAGEQFF
TRBJ1-2,.,TRBV5-1,.,TGCGCCAGCAGCTGGACGGGTGAGGGCTACACCTTC,CASSWTGEGYTF
TRBJ2-5,TRBD1,TRBV2,.,TGTGCCAGCAGTGAAGGGACAGGGCCCCAAGAGACCCAGTACTTC,CASSEGTGPQETQYF
TRBJ2-1,.,TRBV5-4,.,TGTGCCAGCAGCTTGGAGGGCAGGAACAATGAGCAGTTCTTC,CASSLEGRNNEQFF
TRBJ1-5,TRBD1,TRBV19,.,TGTGCCAGTAACCGCCCTGGGACAGGAACTCAGCCCCAGCATTTT,CASNRPGTGTQPQHF
TRBJ1-1,.,TRBV5-1,.,TGCGCCAGCAGCCCAAACGGGGATATGAACACTGAAGCTTTCTTT,CASSPNGDMNTEAFF
TRBJ1-2,TRBD1,TRBV6-2/TRBV6-3,.,TGTGCCAGCAGTATCCGGGACAGATATGGCTACACCTTC,CASSIRDRYGYTF